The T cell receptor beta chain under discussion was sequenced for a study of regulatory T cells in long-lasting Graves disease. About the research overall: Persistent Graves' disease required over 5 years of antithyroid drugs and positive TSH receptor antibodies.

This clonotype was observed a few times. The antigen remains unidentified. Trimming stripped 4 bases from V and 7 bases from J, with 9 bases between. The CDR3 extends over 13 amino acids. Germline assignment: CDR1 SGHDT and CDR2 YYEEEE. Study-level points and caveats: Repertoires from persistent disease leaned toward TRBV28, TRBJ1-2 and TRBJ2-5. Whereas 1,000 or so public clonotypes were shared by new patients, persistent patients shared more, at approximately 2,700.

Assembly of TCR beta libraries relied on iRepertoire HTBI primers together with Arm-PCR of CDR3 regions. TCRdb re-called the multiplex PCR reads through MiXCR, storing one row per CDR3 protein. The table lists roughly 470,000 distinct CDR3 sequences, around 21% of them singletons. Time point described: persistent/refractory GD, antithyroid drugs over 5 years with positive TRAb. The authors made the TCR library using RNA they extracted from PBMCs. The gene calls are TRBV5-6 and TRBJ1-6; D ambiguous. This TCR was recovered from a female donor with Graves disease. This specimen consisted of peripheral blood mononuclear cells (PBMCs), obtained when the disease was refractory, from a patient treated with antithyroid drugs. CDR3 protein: CASSPDWNSPLHF. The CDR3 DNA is TGTGCCAGCAGCCCCGACTGGAATTCACCCCTCCACTTT.